The following is a T cell receptor (beta chain) sequence with its context. The target antigen is unknown. These data are taken from a study of cytomegalovirus exposure and HLA in healthy donors. Findings and limits, study-wide: When analyzed later, a missense DCLRE1C variant was found to be linked to TCR beta V- and J-gene trimming.

13 Jbeta primers and 60 Vbeta primers were used for the PCR. Profiled with immunoSEQ multiplex PCR; TCRdb holds only in-frame clones, not every one. The repertoire holds 150,000 to 200,000 clones, with around 80% as singletons. With 5 bases clipped from V and 6 bases from J, the junction kept 7 bases outside the gene matches. Germline CDR1 and CDR2: SGHNT and YENEEA. The CDR3 length is 16 residues. Material: PBMCs. The chain combines TRBV11-3 with TRBJ2-3, with 14 bases matching TRBD2. The sequence was obtained from a man aged 18 to 29 in good health and CMV-seronegative. In DNA form, the CDR3 reads TGTGCCAGCAGCAAAACGACTAGCGGGAGGGCGGATACGCAGTATTTT. Translation: CASSKTTSGRADTQYF.